This T cell receptor beta chain comes out of a study of control samples from healthy donors and cancer patients. The repertoire was sequenced with immunoSEQ multiplex PCR; TCRdb's copy has only in-frame clones and lacks some. The sample consists of tens of thousands of clones, nearly 90% of them appearing once. CDR3 size: 14 residues. Trimming took 6 bases from V and 1 from J, leaving 10 bases between them. CDR1 MDHEN and CDR2 SYDVKM come from the germline V gene. The TCR comes from a female donor with melanoma. The sequenced sample was formalin-fixed, paraffin-embedded tissue. The chain links TRBV28 to TRBJ1-5, with D possibly TRBD1 on 6 matching bases. CDR3 coding DNA: TGTGCCAGCAGACTACAGGGCAGCAATCAGCCCCAGCATTTT. It encodes CASRLQGSNQPQHF.